This TCR beta chain was recovered during a study of blood T cell repertoires in COVID-19. Study overall: COVID-19 samples from acute and convalescent phases originated in the United States, Italy and Spain. In each case, the material was cDNA or gDNA derived from T cells, B-cell-depleted T cells, or PBMCs.

The CDR3 is made up of 15 amino acids. The junction had 12 bases not matched to a gene; V was cut back by 4 bases and J by 7 bases. Germline V CDR1 and CDR2: SGHRS, YFSETQ. Per the study methods: Estimation of nucleated cell counts relied on the amplification of reference gene primers. Sequencing used immunoSEQ multiplex PCR; TCRdb keeps in-frame clones, though not all of them. D and trimming come from the DNA, and the V and J calls and clone size come from that table. The sample has some 150,000 clones; around 82% are singletons. The J gene is TRBJ2-3, the V gene TRBV5-1, with 7 bases matching TRBD1. The clonotype originates from a woman aged 45 to 65 with acute or convalescent COVID-19. Sequences were obtained from peripheral blood. This CDR3 reads CASSGRTGSQNTQYF. The CDR3 DNA follows: TGCGCCAGCAGCGGACGGACAGGATCACAGAATACGCAGTATTTT. The whole variable domain, remainder taken from reference TRBV5-1 and TRBJ2-3, is KAGVTQTPRYLIKTRGQQVTLSCSPISGHRSVSWYQQTPGQGLQFLFEYFSETQRNKGNFPGRFSGRQFSNSRSEMNVSTLELGDSALYLCASSGRTGSQNTQYFGPGTRLTVL.